This T cell receptor beta chain was profiled in a study of T cell clonality in common variable immunodeficiency. Many counts were recorded for this clone. From the germline J gene comes the end of the CDR3, since the read stops 3 residues before it. The data were produced by immunoSEQ multiplex PCR, yet TCRdb's version contains in-frame clones alone and is incomplete. The sample was found to contain tens of thousands of clones, and every one recurs. CDR3 length: 14 residues. Trimming removed 0 bases from V and 6 bases from J, with 9 bases in between. The germline gives CDR1 SGHNT, CDR2 YYREEE (reference sequence).

The chain is built from TRBV5-4 and TRBJ2-2; tentative D call: TRBD2 (6 bases). This clonotype was obtained from a person between 18 and 70 years old in good health. Specimen: peripheral blood mononuclear cells. Here the CDR3 reads CASSLATSSGELFF. The part of the CDR3 DNA that was read is TGTGCCAGCAGCTTGGCGACTAGTTCCGGGGAG.